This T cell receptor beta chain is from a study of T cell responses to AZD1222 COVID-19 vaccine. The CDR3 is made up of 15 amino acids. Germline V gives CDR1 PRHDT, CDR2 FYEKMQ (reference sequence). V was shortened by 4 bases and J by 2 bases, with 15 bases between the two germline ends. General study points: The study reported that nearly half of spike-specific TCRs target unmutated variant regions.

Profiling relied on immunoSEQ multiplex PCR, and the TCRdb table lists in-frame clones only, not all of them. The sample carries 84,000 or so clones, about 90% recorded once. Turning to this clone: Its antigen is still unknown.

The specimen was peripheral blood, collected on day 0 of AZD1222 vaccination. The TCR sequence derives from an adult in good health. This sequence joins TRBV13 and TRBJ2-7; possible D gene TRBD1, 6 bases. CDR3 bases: TGTGCCAGCAGCTCCGAGACAGGACTTACCTACGAGCAGTACTTC. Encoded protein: CASSSETGLTYEQYF.